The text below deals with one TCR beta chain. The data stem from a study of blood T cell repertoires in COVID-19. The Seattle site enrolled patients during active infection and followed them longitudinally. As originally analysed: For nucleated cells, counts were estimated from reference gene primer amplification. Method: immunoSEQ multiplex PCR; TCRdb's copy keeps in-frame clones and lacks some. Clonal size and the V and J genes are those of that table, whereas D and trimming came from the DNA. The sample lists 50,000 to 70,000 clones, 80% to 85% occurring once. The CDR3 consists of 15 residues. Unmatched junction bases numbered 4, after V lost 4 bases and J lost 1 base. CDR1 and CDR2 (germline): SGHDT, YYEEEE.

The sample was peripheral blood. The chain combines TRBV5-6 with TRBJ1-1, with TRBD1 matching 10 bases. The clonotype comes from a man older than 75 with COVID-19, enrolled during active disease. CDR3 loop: CASSPRQGANTEAFF. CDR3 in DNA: TGTGCCAGCAGCCCCAGACAGGGGGCGAACACTGAAGCTTTCTTT. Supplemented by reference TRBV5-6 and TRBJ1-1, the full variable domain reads DAGVTQSPTHLIKTRGQQVTLRCSPKSGHDTVSWYQQALGQGPQFIFQYYEEEERQRGNFPDRFSGHQFPNYSSELNVNALLLGDSALYLCASSPRQGANTEAFFGQGTRLTVV.